Each of the 9 T cell receptor beta chains below was sequenced from the same sample in a study of blood T cell repertoires in COVID-19. Libraries were prepared by immunoSEQ multiplex PCR; TCRdb keeps only in-frame clonotypes and omits some of them. This table has 60,000 or so clones, over 70% appearing once. Sequencing was done on a sample of peripheral blood. These receptors were collected from a man in his fifties or sixties with acute or convalescent COVID-19.

The chain links TRBV19 to TRBJ1-3, with D possibly matching TRBD1 (6 bases). Per germline, CDR1 LNHDA and CDR2 SQIVND (reference sequence). The CDR3 covers 16 residues. With 5 bases removed from V and 0 bases from J, the gap between germline ends came to 14 bases. CDR3 sequence: CASSLGGPFSGNTIYF. DNA of the CDR3: TGTGCCAGTAGTCTAGGGGGGCCCTTCTCTGGAAACACCATATATTTT.

This chain uses TRBV9 with TRBJ2-7; 7 positions match TRBD2. Germline V CDR1 and CDR2: SGDLS, YYNGEE. This CDR3 spans 15 amino acids. The trim removed 3 bases at V and 0 bases at J, leaving 6 bases unmatched. The CDR3 DNA sequence: TGTGCCAGCAGCGGTGAGCGGGGCCGCTCCTACGAGCAGTACTTC. Protein sequence: CASSGERGRSYEQYF.

J is TRBJ1-2 and V is TRBV27; 8 bases are a match to TRBD1. The germline CDR1 and CDR2 sequences are MNHEY and SMNVEV (reference sequence). The CDR3 spans 16 residues. The V segment lost 4 bases and the J segment 2 bases; nucleotides outside the gene matches: 9. The CDR3 region is CASSSRDRPDNYGYTF. CDR3 coding DNA: TGTGCCAGCAGTTCTAGGGACAGGCCGGACAACTATGGCTACACCTTC.

The V and J genes are TRBV4-1 and TRBJ2-3; TRBD2 might be the D (7 bases). The germline V and J ends were trimmed by 5 bases and 5 bases, with 14 bases remaining between them. Germline values: CDR1 MGHRA, CDR2 YSYEKL. The CDR3 length is 14 residues. This CDR3 is CASSAGAREDTQYF. CDR3 bases: TGCGCCAGCAGCGCGGGGGCGAGAGAAGATACGCAGTATTTT.

The CDR3 sequence is CAISERGGAMNTEAFF. CDR3 nucleotide sequence: TGTGCCATCAGTGAGCGCGGGGGCGCAATGAACACTGAAGCTTTCTTT. The rearrangement links TRBV10-3 to TRBJ1-1; D possibly corresponds to TRBD1 (6 bases). The CDR3 covers 16 residues. V gave up 2 bases and J gave up 0 bases, with 13 bases separating them. Germline lookup yields CDR1 ENHRY and CDR2 SYGVKD.

The rearrangement joins TRBV24-1 to TRBJ1-4, with 7 positions matching TRBD1. V lost 3 bases, J lost 2 bases, and 2 bases stayed unmatched. This CDR3 has 15 residues. Germline V gene data show CDR1 as KGHDR and CDR2 as SFDVKD. CDR3 region: CATSDPRGTNEKLFF. The CDR3 nucleotides read TGTGCCACCAGTGATCCCAGGGGGACTAATGAAAAACTGTTTTTT.

This chain joins TRBV19 and TRBJ2-3; D perhaps matches TRBD1 (6 bases). In germline, CDR1 is LNHDA, CDR2 SQIVND (reference sequence). The CDR3 has 14 amino acids. Between the trimmed V and J ends, which lost 5 bases and 4 bases, there was a span of 13 bases. The CDR3 is CASSRGQTSDTQYF. DNA of the CDR3: TGTGCCAGTAGTCGCGGACAGACTTCAGATACGCAGTATTTT.

The chain recombines TRBV7-9 with TRBJ1-4; D is possibly TRBD1 (5 bases). Trimming took 2 bases from V and 4 from J, leaving 11 bases between them. This CDR3 has 15 residues. Germline CDR1 is SEHNR and CDR2 is FQNEAQ (reference sequence). CDR3 region: CASSLLGQGNEKLFF. The DNA of the CDR3 is TGTGCCAGCAGCTTACTAGGGCAGGGTAATGAAAAACTGTTTTTT.

The rearrangement uses TRBV5-6 and TRBJ1-6; 11 bases are shared with TRBD1. CDR3 length: 16 residues. CDR1 is SGHDT, CDR2 YYEEEE, per germline. The junction had 6 bases not matched to a gene; V was cut back by 3 bases and J by 7 bases. CDR3 in DNA: TGTGCCAGCAGCTCCCGTGGACAGGGGGCAAATTCACCCCTCCACTTT. It is translated as CASSSRGQGANSPLHF.